Below are 28 T cell receptor beta chains sequenced from a single sample in a study of tumor-infiltrating lymphocytes in primary liver carcinoma. Researchers generated TCR beta cDNA from about 500 ng of total RNA, relying on a constant-region primer. Researchers made the TCR beta libraries by running three nested multiplex PCR rounds with slightly modified ARM-PCR. Running 9 to 11 cycles apiece, the first two PCR rounds relied on TRBV1-TRBV30 forward primers together with a C-beta reverse primer. MiXCR, applied by TCRdb to the multiplex PCR reads, yields one record per CDR3 protein. The sample lists 330,000 or so distinct CDR3 sequences; almost 65% were seen once. Germline DNA was also extracted, and blood RNA was taken from unsorted whole blood. Source material: peripheral blood. The source is a man aged 35-49 years with primary liver carcinoma and hepatitis B virus infection.

Points on this clonotype: A much more abundant neighbour one base away suggests this may be a read error. This CDR3 is missing its conserved last phenylalanine or tryptophan, likely due to a read error. The chain has TRBV11-1 and TRBJ2-1, with 14 bases matching TRBD2. Germline lookup yields CDR1 SGHAT and CDR2 FQDESV (reference sequence). J gave up 5 bases and V 5 bases, and 8 bases lay outside the gene matches. This CDR3 is built from 17 residues. The CDR3 DNA follows: TGTGCCAGCAGCCTGGGACTAGCGGGAGAAGTTGACAATGAGCAGTTCCTC. Translated, it gives CASSLGLAGEVDNEQFL.

Worth noting for this clonotype: This clone may be a read error of a much larger clone one base away. This rearrangement joins TRBV4-3 to TRBJ2-1; no definite D call. Trimming left V 0 bases short and J 4 bases short, with 19 bases between. This CDR3 is 18 amino acids long. Germline V gene sequence: CDR1 LGHNA, CDR2 YSLEER. The CDR3 nucleotides read TGCGCCAGCAGCCAAGAGAGTAGGTCAGCGCGACCATACAATGAGCAGTTCTTC. Protein product: CASSQESRSARPYNEQFF.

Comment on this clonotype: A read error is possible here, since a much larger clone lies one base away. The chain combines TRBV12-3 or TRBV12-4 with TRBJ2-5; possibly TRBD1 for D (5 bases). Trimming pared 10 bases from V and 2 bases from J, leaving 20 bases between. This CDR3 has 15 amino acids. The CDR3 DNA is TGTGCCATCAGCCGACAGATAGAAAAACAAGAGACCCAGTACTTC. This gives the protein CAISRQIEKQETQYF.

In its sample, this clonotype was seen many times. CDR3 region: CASSYTGQETQYF. The CDR3, as DNA: TGTGCCAGCAGTTATACAGGGCAAGAGACCCAGTACTTC. V usage is TRBV6-5 and J usage is TRBJ2-5; tentative D call: TRBD1 (6 bases). CDR1 MNHEY and CDR2 SVGAGI come from the germline V gene. There are 13 residues in the CDR3. Deletions cut 3 bases from V and 2 bases from J, with 7 bases between.

In the case of this clonotype: One end of the junction varies from germline; a read error may be responsible. The J gene is TRBJ2-7, the V gene TRBV4-1; no definite D call. Per germline, CDR1 MGHRA and CDR2 YSYEKL. CDR3 length: 18 residues. The CDR3 DNA reads as TGCGCCAGCAGCCAAGACCCTCCCACGGCTATCGGAATCTACGAGCAGTACTTT. As protein: CASSQDPPTAIGIYEQYF.

At least ten counts were recorded for this clonotype. This rearrangement joins TRBV6-5 to TRBJ1-2; D unclear. V lost 0 bases and J lost 1, with 18 bases in between. Germline V gene lookup returns CDR1 MNHEY and CDR2 SVGAGI. The CDR3 is made up of 18 amino acids. CDR3 protein: CASSYSKSRREFNYGYTF. Here the CDR3 DNA reads TGTGCCAGCAGTTACTCAAAAAGTCGACGGGAGTTTAACTATGGCTACACCTTC.

With regard to this clonotype: Being one base from a much bigger clone, this may be a read error. This chain joins TRBV4-3 and TRBJ1-2; D is unclear. This CDR3 is 15 amino acids long. Germline V CDR1 and CDR2: LGHNA, YSLEER. CDR3 protein: CASNQAVGQNYGYTF. In DNA, the CDR3 is TGTGCCAGCAACCAAGCTGTCGGGCAGAATTATGGCTACACCTTC.

This chain links TRBV12-3 or TRBV12-4 with TRBJ2-4; TRBD2 is a possible D gene (6 bases). V was clipped by 5 bases and J by 8 bases, with 22 bases between them. This CDR3 comprises 16 residues. The CDR3 here is CASSHAAGRERHIQYF. The CDR3 DNA sequence: TGTGCCAGCAGTCACGCGGCGGGACGGGAGCGGCACATTCAGTACTTC.

This clonotype was found a few times. Since a much larger clone is just one base distant, this may be a read error. The gene calls are TRBV11-2 and TRBJ1-2; D possibly corresponds to TRBD1 (5 bases). Per the germline V gene, CDR1 is SGHAT and CDR2 is FQNNGV. The CDR3 is made up of 14 amino acids. CDR3 region: CASSLVGGDQGYAF. CDR3 DNA sequence: TGTGCCAGCAGCTTAGTTGGCGGGGATCAGGGCTACGCCTTC.

This clonotype was seen a handful of times. The J gene is TRBJ2-7, the V gene TRBV6-1; D unclear. V was cut by 0 bases and J by 6 bases, with 9 bases left in between. CDR1 and CDR2 (germline): MNHNS, SASEGT. The CDR3 runs to 13 residues. CDR3: CASSEAHGREQYF. In nucleotides, the CDR3 is TGTGCCAGCAGTGAAGCGCACGGTCGCGAGCAGTACTTC.

This clonotype was observed once. Germline is not matched at one junction end, which may reflect a read error. J is TRBJ2-7 and V is TRBV6-1; D is perhaps TRBD1 (5 bases). CDR3 length: 15 amino acids. Germline V CDR1 and CDR2: MNHNS, SASEGT. CDR3 sequence (DNA): TGTGCCAGCAGTGAATTCTGGCGAAGGGGCCACGAGCATTATTTC. It codes for CASSEFWRRGHEHYF.

Concerning this clonotype: Relative to the germline gene, one junction end is altered; a read error may explain this. The V gene is TRBV29-1, the J gene TRBJ2-7, with D maybe TRBD2 (5 bases). There are 11 residues in the CDR3. CDR1 and CDR2 from the germline V gene are SQVTM and ANQGSEA. In DNA, the CDR3 is TGCAGCGTTAAGGCTAGCACCGAGCAGTATTTC. Its translation is CSVKASTEQYF.

Concerning this clonotype itself: One junction end does not reproduce the germline sequence, and a read error may be involved. The V and J genes are TRBV6-5 and TRBJ1-2; 7 bases agree with TRBD1. Germline V gene data show CDR1 as MNHEY and CDR2 as SVGAGI. CDR3 size: 13 residues. CDR3 in DNA: TGTGTCAGCAGTTACGGACAGGAAGGACTCTACACCTTC. Its translation is CVSSYGQEGLYTF.

The J gene is TRBJ2-2, the V gene TRBV24-1; D is undetermined. There are 15 residues in the CDR3. CDR1 is KGHDR and CDR2 is SFDVKD in the germline V gene. The V gene lost 5 bases and the J gene lost 2 bases, with 11 bases spanning the gap. As DNA, the CDR3 is TGTGCCACCAGTGCCCGGCAGCTAAACACCGGGGAGCTGTTTTTT. Translation: CATSARQLNTGELFF.

At least ten counts were recorded for this clonotype. V is TRBV10-3 and J is TRBJ2-2; TRBD2 matches 10 bases. The V segment lost 10 bases and the J segment 8 bases; nucleotides outside the gene matches: 7. Germline assignment: CDR1 ENHRY and CDR2 SYGVKD. This CDR3 spans 13 amino acids. CDR3 DNA sequence: TGTGCCACCCAGCGGGAGGGCCGAGGGGAGCTGTTTTTT. This sequence encodes CATQREGRGELFF.

In regard to this clonotype: A read error may explain this, as a much larger clone is one base away. Given the absence of the conserved phenylalanine or tryptophan at the CDR3 end, a read error is likely. The rearrangement joins TRBV6-5 to TRBJ2-7, with 10 positions matching TRBD1. The V gene end was trimmed by 7 bases and the J gene end by 5 bases; junction bases not matched to a gene: 8. Germline loops: CDR1 MNHEY, CDR2 SVGAGI. This CDR3 has 14 amino acids. DNA of the CDR3: TGTGCCAGCAATAATCGGGGACAGGGGAACGAGCAGTACTCC. It yields the protein CASNNRGQGNEQYS.

The chain carries TRBV4-1 and TRBJ2-3, with 13 bases that match TRBD2. The CDR3 has 22 amino acids. Germline loops: CDR1 MGHRA, CDR2 YSYEKL. This CDR3 is CTGSQPPLTSGRRKVSTDTQYF. CDR3 DNA sequence: TGCACCGGCAGCCAACCCCCACTGACTAGCGGGAGGCGGAAGGTCAGCACAGATACGCAGTATTTT.

The gene calls are TRBV5-4 and TRBJ2-5, with TRBD2 matching over 7 bases. CDR1 is SGHNT and CDR2 is YYREEE in the germline V gene (reference sequence). Unmatched junction bases numbered 4, after V lost 0 bases and J lost 5 bases. The CDR3 runs 14 residues. Written as DNA, the CDR3 is TGTGCCAGCAGCTTGGGGGGGGGGTTTGAGACCCAGTACTTC. It codes for CASSLGGGFETQYF.

This chain connects TRBV6-1 to TRBJ2-5; no reliable D call. In germline, CDR1 is MNHNS, CDR2 SASEGT. V lost 4 bases, J lost 5 bases, and 2 bases lay in between. The CDR3 has 10 amino acids. The CDR3 region is CASSAETQYF. The DNA of the CDR3 is TGTGCCAGCAGTGCGGAGACCCAGTACTTC.

On this clonotype: An end of the junction differs from the germline gene, which may be a read error. The V and J genes are TRBV6-2 or TRBV6-3 and TRBJ2-5, with 14 bases matching TRBD2. The CDR3 runs 17 residues. CDR1 and CDR2 (germline): MNHEY, SVGEGT. In DNA, the CDR3 is TGTGCCAGTAGTTACCCCGGGACTAGCGGGAGTCGAGAGACCCAGTACTTC. It specifies CASSYPGTSGSRETQYF.

This clonotype was counted only a few times. The chain uses TRBV5-4 and TRBJ2-5; 11 bases align to TRBD2. Per the germline V gene, CDR1 is SGHNT and CDR2 is YYREEE (reference sequence). After removal of 3 bases from V and 7 bases from J, the junction contained 11 bases not matched to a gene. The CDR3 loop spans 16 amino acids. CDR3 in amino acids: CASSSLTSGASGTQYF. CDR3 nucleotides: TGTGCCAGCAGCTCATTGACTAGCGGGGCCTCTGGGACCCAGTACTTC. Full variable domain (rest looked up from reference TRBV5-4 and TRBJ2-5): ETGVTQSPTHLIKTRGQQVTLRCSSQSGHNTVSWYQQALGQGPQFIFQYYREEENGRGNFPPRFSGLQFPNYSSELNVNALELDDSALYLCASSSLTSGASGTQYFGPGTRLLVL.

As concerns this clonotype: Given a much more abundant clone one base away, this may be a read error. This chain joins TRBV4-1 and TRBJ1-1; no clear D gene. Germline V CDR1 and CDR2: MGHRA, YSYEKL. The CDR3 loop spans 15 amino acids. With 0 bases removed from V and 7 bases from J, the gap between germline ends came to 15 bases. Here the CDR3 reads CASSQEPRLGIEAFF. The CDR3 DNA reads as TGCGCCAGCAGCCAAGAGCCGCGTCTGGGTATTGAAGCTTTCTTT.

This clonotype was recorded many times. The chain uses TRBV4-1 and TRBJ2-5; D gene ambiguous. Germline V gene sequence: CDR1 MGHRA, CDR2 YSYEKL. CDR3 size: 14 residues. Deletions cut 8 bases from V and 2 bases from J, with 15 bases between. DNA for the CDR3: TGCGCCAGCGCCCTCCACATAAGGCAAGAGACCCAGTACTTC. Translation: CASALHIRQETQYF.

The genes are TRBV6-1 and TRBJ2-1, with D perhaps TRBD1 (6 bases). CDR1 is MNHNS, CDR2 SASEGT, per germline. This CDR3 is built from 16 residues. CDR3 amino acids: CPNSEWWQGTYNEQFF. The CDR3 DNA follows: TGTCCCAACAGTGAATGGTGGCAGGGGACCTACAATGAGCAGTTCTTC.

As concerns this clonotype: A single base separates this from a much larger clone, so it may be a read error. V usage is TRBV6-5 and J usage is TRBJ2-5; 7 nucleotides align to TRBD1. There are 16 residues in the CDR3. V gave up 0 bases and J gave up 1 base; unmatched junction bases: 5. Per germline, CDR1 MNHEY and CDR2 SVGAGI. CDR3 sequence reads: CASSYSIGTVQETQYF. In nucleotides, the CDR3 is TGTGCCAGCAGTTACTCAATAGGGACAGTCCAAGAGACCCAGTACTTC.

This clonotype was seen repeatedly, ten times or more. This chain uses TRBV11-2 with TRBJ2-1, with TRBD2 matching 10 bases. Germline loops: CDR1 SGHAT, CDR2 FQNNGV. J gave up 7 bases and V 1 base, and 4 bases lay outside the gene matches. This CDR3 spans 15 amino acids. CDR3 residues: CASSLGGTSVNEQFF. CDR3 sequence (DNA): TGTGCCAGCAGCTTAGGAGGGACTAGCGTAAATGAGCAGTTCTTC.

On this clonotype: The junction and the germline gene differ at one end; a read error may be behind it. V usage is TRBV11-2 and J usage is TRBJ1-1; tentatively, D is TRBD1 (5 bases). Germline CDR1 reads SGHAT; CDR2 reads FQNNGV. This CDR3 has 13 amino acids. This CDR3 reads CASSKGRGSEAFF. In DNA, the CDR3 is TGTGCTAGCAGCAAGGGACGGGGGAGTGAAGCTTTCTTT.

In the case of this clonotype: This may be a read error: a much more frequent sequence differs by one nucleotide. The chain links TRBV14 to TRBJ2-7; no definite D call. Trimming left V 2 bases short and J 3 bases short, with 5 bases between. The CDR3 loop spans 12 amino acids. Germline CDR1 is SGHDN and CDR2 is FVKESK. CDR3 amino acids: CASSQTDYEQYF. CDR3 nucleotides: TGTGCCAGCAGCCAAACAGACTACGAGCAGTACTTC.